This TCR beta chain was identified in a study of Graves' ophthalmopathy and Graves' hyperthyroidism. CDR3 length: 16 amino acids. Germline-derived CDR1 and CDR2 are SQVTM and ANQGSEA. Losses at the gene ends were 1 base for V and 2 bases for J; bases not matched to a gene: 10. Investigators amplified TCR beta CDR3 regions from RNA transcripts. After a first-round RT-PCR with HTBI primers, a second-round multiplex PCR was run. TCRdb reprocessed the multiplex PCR reads with MiXCR, giving one entry per CDR3 protein. The sample lists around 660,000 distinct CDR3 sequences; over 40% were seen once. Pregnancy or lactation, uncontrolled infections and other autoimmune diseases were grounds for excluding patients. This clonotype was picked up one time.

The material sequenced was peripheral blood. V and J are TRBV29-1 and TRBJ2-5; the match to TRBD2 covers 7 bases. The sequence came from an adult man with Graves' ophthalmopathy. This CDR3 is CSVEGVAGASQETQYF. Written as DNA, the CDR3 is TGCAGCGTTGAAGGGGTAGCGGGCGCATCTCAAGAGACCCAGTACTTC. The variable domain in full, completed from reference TRBV29-1 and TRBJ2-5, reads SAVISQKPSRDICQRGTSLTIQCQVDSQVTMMFWYRQQPGQSLTLIATANQGSEATYESGFVIDKFPISRPNLTFSTLTVSNMSPEDSSIYLCSVEGVAGASQETQYFGPGTRLLVL.